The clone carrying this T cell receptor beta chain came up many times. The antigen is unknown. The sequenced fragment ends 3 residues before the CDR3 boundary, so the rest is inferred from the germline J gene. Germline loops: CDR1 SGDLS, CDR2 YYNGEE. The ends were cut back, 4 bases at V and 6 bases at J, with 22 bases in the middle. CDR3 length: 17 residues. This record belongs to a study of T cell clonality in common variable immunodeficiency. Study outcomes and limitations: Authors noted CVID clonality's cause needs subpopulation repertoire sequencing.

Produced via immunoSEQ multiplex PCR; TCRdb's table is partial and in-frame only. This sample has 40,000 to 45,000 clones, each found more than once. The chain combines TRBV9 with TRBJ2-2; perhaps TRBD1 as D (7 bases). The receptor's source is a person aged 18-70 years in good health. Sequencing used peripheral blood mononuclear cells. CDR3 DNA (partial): TGTGCCAGCAGCCCCAGACAGGGCCCTCCTAGCGCCGGGGAG. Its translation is CASSPRQGPPSAGE. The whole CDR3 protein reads CASSPRQGPPSAGELFF.